These 4 T cell receptor beta chains originate from one sample sequenced in a study of CD8+ T cells in alopecia areata. TCR sequencing used cDNA made by reverse transcription of extracted RNA. Generated by immunoSEQ multiplex PCR, the TCRdb table keeps only in-frame clones and is missing some. The sample carries roughly 200,000 clones, over 55% recorded once. Specimen: CD4+ T cells sorted from blood, collected at week 0. Every receptor here comes from a human donor with alopecia areata.

The table lists this clone with a few counts. The chain has TRBV29-1 and TRBJ2-3, with D unresolved. This CDR3 spans 13 amino acids. Looked up from germline, CDR1 is SQVTM and CDR2 is ANQGSEA. Trimming cost V 6 bases and J 2 bases, with 12 bases left between them. In nucleotides, the CDR3 is TGCAGCGTGAGCACTACCACCACAGATACGCAGTATTTT. Amino acid sequence: CSVSTTTTDTQYF.

The V and J genes are TRBV30 and TRBJ2-7, with 8 nucleotides matching TRBD1. Germline V lookup: CDR1 GTSNPN, CDR2 SVGIG (reference sequence). The CDR3 is 14 residues long. V lost 0 bases, J lost 6 bases, and 7 bases stayed unmatched. The CDR3 DNA is TGTGCCTGGAGTGTAAGGACAGGGTTTGGCGAGCAGTACTTC. This sequence encodes CAWSVRTGFGEQYF.

This clone was picked up a small number of times. The V call is TRBV5-4, the J call TRBJ1-4; 8 nucleotides match TRBD1. The J segment lost 7 bases and the V segment lost 0 bases, leaving 2 bases of the junction unmatched. Germline V gene sequence: CDR1 SGHNT, CDR2 YYREEE (reference sequence). This CDR3 is 14 amino acids long. The CDR3 protein is CASSLDRGIEKLFF. The DNA for the CDR3 is TGTGCCAGCAGCTTGGACAGGGGGATTGAAAAACTGTTTTTT.

The V gene is TRBV29-1, the J gene TRBJ1-1; 7 bases are a match to TRBD1. Trimming at V came to 4 bases and at J to 6 bases, leaving 11 bases not matched to a gene. Germline assignment: CDR1 SQVTM and CDR2 ANQGSEA. The CDR3 is 14 amino acids. CDR3 in amino acids: CSVGLRQGLAEAFF. The CDR3 DNA is TGCAGCGTTGGCCTCAGACAGGGTCTGGCTGAAGCTTTCTTT.